What follows is one TCR beta chain and its context. Its antigen remains unknown. A sample-barcoded 5' primer and a J-beta primer mix were used in a second PCR of about 7 to 12 cycles. A single record per CDR3 protein comes from TCRdb applying MiXCR to the 5' RACE reads. The profile shows fewer than 600,000 distinct CDR3 sequences, roughly a quarter of them singletons. This sample is part of a study of blood T cells in healthy people across ages. Notes on the study in general: TCR beta diversity correlated strongly with naive T cell percentage. In long-lived donors, naive CD4+ cell counts and diversity exceeded those of aged donors.

The CDR3 runs 12 residues. In germline, CDR1 is KGHDR, CDR2 SFDVKD. V was cut by 3 bases and J by 14 bases, with 13 bases left in between. A further study also used this sample, focusing on T cells of mothers and their children.

This TCR came from a boy aged 2 to 10 in good health. The sequenced material came from blood. V is TRBV24-1 and J is TRBJ2-1; maybe TRBD1 (5 bases). The CDR3 coding sequence is TGTGCCACCAGTGATAATGACCTACAGGAGTTCTTC. This codes for CATSDNDLQEFF.